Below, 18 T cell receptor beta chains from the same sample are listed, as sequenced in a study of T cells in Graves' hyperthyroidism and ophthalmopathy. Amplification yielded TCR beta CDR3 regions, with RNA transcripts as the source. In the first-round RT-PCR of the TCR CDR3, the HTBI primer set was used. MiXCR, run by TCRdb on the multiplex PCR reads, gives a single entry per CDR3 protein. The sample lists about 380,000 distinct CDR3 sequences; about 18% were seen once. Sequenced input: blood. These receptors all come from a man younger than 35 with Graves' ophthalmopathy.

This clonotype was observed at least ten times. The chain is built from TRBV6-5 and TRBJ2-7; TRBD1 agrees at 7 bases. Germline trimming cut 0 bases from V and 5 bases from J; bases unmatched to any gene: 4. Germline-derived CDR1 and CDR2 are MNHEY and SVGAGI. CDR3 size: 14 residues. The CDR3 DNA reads TGTGCCAGCAGTTACTCGAAGGGGGCCCACGAGCAGTACTTC. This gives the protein CASSYSKGAHEQYF.

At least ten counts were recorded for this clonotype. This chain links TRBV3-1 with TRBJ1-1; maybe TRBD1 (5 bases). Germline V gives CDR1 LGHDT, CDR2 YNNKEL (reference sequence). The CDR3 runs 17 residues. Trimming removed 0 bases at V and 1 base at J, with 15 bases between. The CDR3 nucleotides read TGTGCCAGCAGCCAAGATAGGTTGGGGCGGGGGAACACTGAAGCTTTCTTT. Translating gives CASSQDRLGRGNTEAFF.

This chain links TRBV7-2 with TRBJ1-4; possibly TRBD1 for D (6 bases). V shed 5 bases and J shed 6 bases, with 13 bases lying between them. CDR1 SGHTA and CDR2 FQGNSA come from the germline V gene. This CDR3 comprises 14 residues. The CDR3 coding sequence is TGTGCCAGCAGCCCCGCCGGGGGCCATGAAAAACTGTTTTTT. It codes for CASSPAGGHEKLFF.

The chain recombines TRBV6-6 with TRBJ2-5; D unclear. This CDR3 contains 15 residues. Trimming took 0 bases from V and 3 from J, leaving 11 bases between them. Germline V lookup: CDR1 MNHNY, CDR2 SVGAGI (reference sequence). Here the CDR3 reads CASSYSTPGEETQYF. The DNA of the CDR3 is TGTGCCAGCAGTTACTCGACGCCAGGAGAAGAGACCCAGTACTTC.

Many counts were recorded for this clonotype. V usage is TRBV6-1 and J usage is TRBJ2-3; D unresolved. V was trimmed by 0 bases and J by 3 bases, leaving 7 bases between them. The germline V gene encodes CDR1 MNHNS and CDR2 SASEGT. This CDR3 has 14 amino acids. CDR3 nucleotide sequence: TGTGCCAGCAGTGAAGCGCCTTCTACAGATACGCAGTATTTT. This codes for CASSEAPSTDTQYF.

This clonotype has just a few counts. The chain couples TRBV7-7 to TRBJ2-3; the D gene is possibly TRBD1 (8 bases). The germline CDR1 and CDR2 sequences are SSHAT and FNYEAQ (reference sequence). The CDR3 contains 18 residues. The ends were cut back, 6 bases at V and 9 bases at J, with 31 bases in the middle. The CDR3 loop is CASSPGMQGAKSGVTQYF. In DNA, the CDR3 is TGTGCCAGCAGTCCCGGGATGCAGGGGGCCAAAAGCGGGGTGACGCAGTATTTT.

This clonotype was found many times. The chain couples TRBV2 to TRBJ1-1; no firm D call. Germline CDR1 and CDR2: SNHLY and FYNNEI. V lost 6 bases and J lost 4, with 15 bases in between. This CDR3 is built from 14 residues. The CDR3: CASRTRVASTEAFF. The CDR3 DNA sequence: TGTGCCAGCAGGACCCGGGTAGCCAGCACTGAAGCTTTCTTT.

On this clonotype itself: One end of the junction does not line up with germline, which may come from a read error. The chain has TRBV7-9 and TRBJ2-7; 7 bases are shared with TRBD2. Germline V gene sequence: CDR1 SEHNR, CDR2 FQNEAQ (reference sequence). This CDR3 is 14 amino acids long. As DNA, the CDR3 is TGTGTCAGCAGCTTAGCGGGCAGGGCCTACGAGCAGTACTTC. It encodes CVSSLAGRAYEQYF.

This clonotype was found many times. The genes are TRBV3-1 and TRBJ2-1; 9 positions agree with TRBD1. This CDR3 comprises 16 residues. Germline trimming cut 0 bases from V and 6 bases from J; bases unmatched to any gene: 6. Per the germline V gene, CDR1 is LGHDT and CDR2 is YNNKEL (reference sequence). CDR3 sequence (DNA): TGTGCCAGCAGCCAAGATCTTATGACAGGGGGCAATGAGCAGTTCTTC. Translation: CASSQDLMTGGNEQFF.

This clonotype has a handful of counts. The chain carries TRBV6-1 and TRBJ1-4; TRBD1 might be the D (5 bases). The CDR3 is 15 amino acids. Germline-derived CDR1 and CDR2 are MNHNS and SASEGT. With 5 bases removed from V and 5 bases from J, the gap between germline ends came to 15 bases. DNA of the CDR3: TGTGCCAGCAGTCCAAAGGGACGGTTGAATGAAAAACTGTTTTTT. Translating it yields CASSPKGRLNEKLFF.

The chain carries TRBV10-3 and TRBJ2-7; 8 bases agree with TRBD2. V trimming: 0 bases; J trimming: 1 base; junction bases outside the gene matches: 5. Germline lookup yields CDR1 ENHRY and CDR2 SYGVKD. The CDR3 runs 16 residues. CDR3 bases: TGTGCCATCAGTGAGTCTAAGACTAGCGATTCCTACGAGCAGTACTTC. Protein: CAISESKTSDSYEQYF.

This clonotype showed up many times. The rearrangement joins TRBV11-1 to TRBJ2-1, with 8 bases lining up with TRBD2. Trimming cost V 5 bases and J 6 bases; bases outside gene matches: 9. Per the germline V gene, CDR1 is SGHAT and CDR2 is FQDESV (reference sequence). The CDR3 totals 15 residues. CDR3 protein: CASSPSLGTSNEQFF. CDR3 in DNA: TGTGCCAGCAGCCCGTCATTAGGGACTAGCAATGAGCAGTTCTTC.

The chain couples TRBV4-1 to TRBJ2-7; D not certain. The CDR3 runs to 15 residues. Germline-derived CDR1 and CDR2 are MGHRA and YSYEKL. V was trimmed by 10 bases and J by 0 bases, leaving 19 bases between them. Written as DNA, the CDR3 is TGCGCCAACAGACAAGAACCAAGGAGCTCCTACGAGCAGTACTTC. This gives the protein CANRQEPRSSYEQYF.

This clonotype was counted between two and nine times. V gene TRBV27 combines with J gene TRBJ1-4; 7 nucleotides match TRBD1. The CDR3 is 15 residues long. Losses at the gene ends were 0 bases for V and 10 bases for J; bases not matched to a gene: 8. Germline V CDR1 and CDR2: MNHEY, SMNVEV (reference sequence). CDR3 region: CASSLSIGTALKLFF. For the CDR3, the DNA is TGTGCCAGCAGTTTATCCATCGGGACAGCTTTAAAACTGTTTTTT. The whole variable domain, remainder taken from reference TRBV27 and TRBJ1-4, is EAQVTQNPRYLITVTGKKLTVTCSQNMNHEYMSWYRQDPGLGLRQIYYSMNVEVTDKGDVPEGYKVSRKEKRNFPLILESPSPNQTSLYFCASSLSIGTALKLFFGSGTQLSVL.

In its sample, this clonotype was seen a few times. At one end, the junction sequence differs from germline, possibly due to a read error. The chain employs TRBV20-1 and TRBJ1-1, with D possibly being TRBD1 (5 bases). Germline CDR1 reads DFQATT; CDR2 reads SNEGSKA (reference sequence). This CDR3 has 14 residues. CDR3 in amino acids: CSAGRGHMNTEALF. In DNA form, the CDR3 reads TGCAGTGCCGGTCGGGGCCATATGAACACTGAAGCTCTCTTT.

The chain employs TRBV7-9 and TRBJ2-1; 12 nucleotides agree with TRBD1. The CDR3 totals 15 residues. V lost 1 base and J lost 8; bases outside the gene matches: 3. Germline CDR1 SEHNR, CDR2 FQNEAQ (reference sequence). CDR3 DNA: TGTGCCAGCAGCTTAGGGGACAGGGGGCTCCATGAGCAGTTCTTC. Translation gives CASSLGDRGLHEQFF.

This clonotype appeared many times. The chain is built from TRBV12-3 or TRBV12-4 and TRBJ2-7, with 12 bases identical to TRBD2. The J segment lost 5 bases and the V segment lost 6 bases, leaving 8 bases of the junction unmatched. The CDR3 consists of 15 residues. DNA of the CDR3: TGTGCCAGCAGGGCCCCTAGCGGGGGGGCCAACGAGCAGTACTTC. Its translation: CASRAPSGGANEQYF.

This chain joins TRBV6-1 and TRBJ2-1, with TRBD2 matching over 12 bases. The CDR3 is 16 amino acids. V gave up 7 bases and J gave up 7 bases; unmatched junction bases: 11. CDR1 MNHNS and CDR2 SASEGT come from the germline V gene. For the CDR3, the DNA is TGTGCCAGCACCCTGACTAGCGGGGGTTCTCAGAATGAGCAGTTCTTC. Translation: CASTLTSGGSQNEQFF.